This record looks at one T cell receptor beta chain sequence and its context. Antigen unknown. The V segment lost 6 bases and the J segment 6 bases; nucleotides outside the gene matches: 7. Germline V gene sequence: CDR1 KGHSH, CDR2 LQKENI. CDR3 length: 15 amino acids. This specimen comes from a study of T cell responses to AZD1222 COVID-19 vaccine. The study, taken as a whole, reports: Only after the peak T cell response were repertoires sampled. Reportedly, nearly half the spike-specific TCRs target unmutated variant regions. CD4 TCRs associated with vaccination spanned spike, dominating at 160-218 and 743-854.

Second-dose recipients at about 4 or about 12 weeks were treated as one pooled group. Profiled with immunoSEQ multiplex PCR; TCRdb holds only in-frame clones, not every one. This table has approximately 120,000 clones, around 87% appearing once. This receptor was obtained from an adult who received the AZD1222 COVID-19 vaccine. The chain uses TRBV18 and TRBJ1-6; 8 bases match TRBD1. Material: peripheral blood, obtained 28 days after the second AZD1222 dose. The DNA of the CDR3 is TGTGCCAGCTCCAACCTCGGACAGGGTAATTCACCCCTCCACTTT. Protein product: CASSNLGQGNSPLHF.